The text below deals with one T cell receptor (beta chain). Authors' data handling: Researchers report that nucleated cell counts were estimated from reference gene primer amplification. The assay was immunoSEQ multiplex PCR, and TCRdb's table has in-frame clones only and misses some. The DNA gave D and trimming, while V, J and clone size come from that table. The sample lists 200,000 to 250,000 clones, 70% to 90% occurring once. The V segment lost 2 bases and the J segment 3 bases; nucleotides outside the gene matches: 10. The CDR3 spans 16 residues. Germline V gene sequence: CDR1 MNHEY, CDR2 SMNVEV (reference sequence). The sample comes from a study of blood T cell repertoires in COVID-19. The wider study: Specimens from acute and convalescent COVID-19 originated in the United States, Italy and Spain. Sample material is recorded as cDNA or gDNA derived from T cells, B-cell-depleted T cells, or PBMCs.

Sequencing was performed on peripheral blood. The sequence was collected from a woman younger than 35 who had recovered from COVID-19. This rearrangement joins TRBV27 to TRBJ2-7, with 7 bases identical to TRBD2. CDR3 coding DNA: TGTGCCAGCAGTTTAGCGGGAGCGGTCCTTCTCTACGAGCAGTACTTC. This gives the protein CASSLAGAVLLYEQYF.